Presented here are 21 T cell receptor beta chains from one specimen sequenced in a study of blood T cell repertoires in COVID-19. Method: immunoSEQ multiplex PCR; TCRdb's copy keeps in-frame clones and lacks some. This repertoire shows around 450,000 clones, less than 95% found once; its top ten account for 0.6%. Sequencing used PBMCs or T cells enriched from blood (not recorded which). The receptors come from a man younger than 30 who had recovered from COVID-19.

The chain recombines TRBV30 with TRBJ2-1; the D gene is possibly TRBD2 (6 bases). This CDR3 comprises 13 residues. CDR1 and CDR2 (germline): GTSNPN, SVGIG (reference sequence). Trimming took 5 bases from V and 10 from J, leaving 18 bases between them. The CDR3 is CAWEPGGRTEQFF. The CDR3 DNA reads TGTGCCTGGGAGCCCGGAGGGCGAACAGAGCAGTTCTTC.

The chain joins TRBV12-3 or TRBV12-4 to TRBJ1-6; 8 bases are a match to TRBD1. The trim removed 6 bases at V and 11 bases at J, leaving 6 bases unmatched. The CDR3 totals 13 residues. This CDR3 reads CASSEGQGTPLHF. The CDR3 nucleotides read TGTGCCAGCAGCGAAGGACAGGGAACACCCCTCCACTTT.

The J gene is TRBJ2-3, the V gene TRBV30; no definite D call. Germline CDR1 reads GTSNPN; CDR2 reads SVGIG (reference sequence). The CDR3 extends over 11 amino acids. V was cut by 3 bases and J by 4 bases, with 5 bases left in between. The CDR3 DNA sequence: TGTGCCTGGAGCCAGTCAGATACGCAGTATTTT. This codes for CAWSQSDTQYF. The full variable domain, rest sourced from reference TRBV30 and TRBJ2-3, is SQTIHQWPATLVQPVGSPLSLECTVEGTSNPNLYWYRQAAGRGLQLLFYSVGIGQISSEVPQNLSASRPQDRQFILSSKKLLLSDSGFYLCAWSQSDTQYFGPGTRLTVL.

The chain combines TRBV19 with TRBJ2-1, with D possibly TRBD1 on 6 matching bases. Germline V gene lookup returns CDR1 LNHDA and CDR2 SQIVND (reference sequence). The V and J ends lost 3 bases and 4 bases respectively, with 22 bases between them. This CDR3 spans 18 amino acids. CDR3 region: CASSIRTFEIGGYNEQFF. CDR3 coding DNA: TGTGCCAGTAGTATTAGGACTTTCGAGATAGGGGGTTACAATGAGCAGTTCTTC.

The rearrangement uses TRBV9 and TRBJ1-5; D is undetermined. Per germline, CDR1 SGDLS and CDR2 YYNGEE. The CDR3 length is 13 residues. Trimming stripped 6 bases from V and 9 bases from J, with 16 bases between. CDR3 nucleotides: TGTGCCAGCAATTTACAGCTGAAGAGGCCCCAGCATTTT. Protein sequence: CASNLQLKRPQHF. Drawing the rest from reference TRBV9 and TRBJ1-5, the complete variable domain is DSGVTQTPKHLITATGQRVTLRCSPRSGDLSVYWYQQSLDQGLQFLIQYYNGEERAKGNILERFSAQQFPDLHSELNLSSLELGDSALYFCASNLQLKRPQHFGDGTRLSIL.

The chain carries TRBV7-2 and TRBJ2-6, with D possibly being TRBD1 (6 bases). The CDR3 extends over 17 amino acids. In germline, CDR1 is SGHTA, CDR2 FQGNSA. V lost 5 bases and J lost 1, with 15 bases in between. The CDR3 protein is CASSNRDKRSGANVLTF. The CDR3 DNA reads as TGTGCCAGCAGCAACCGGGACAAGAGGTCTGGGGCCAACGTCCTGACTTTC.

The V and J genes are TRBV3-1 (or the pseudogene TRBV3-2) and TRBJ1-1; 7 bases fit TRBD1. Trimming took 3 bases from V and 5 from J; bases not matched to a gene: 15. The germline gives CDR1 LGHDT, CDR2 YNNKEL (reference sequence). This CDR3 contains 17 residues. The CDR3: CASSHSIPARGVTEAFF. CDR3 DNA: TGTGCCAGCAGCCATTCAATACCCGCCAGGGGGGTGACTGAAGCTTTCTTT.

The chain joins TRBV5-1 to TRBJ1-1; tentatively, D is TRBD1 (6 bases). The germline V gene encodes CDR1 SGHRS and CDR2 YFSETQ. This CDR3 has 16 amino acids. The ends were cut back, 1 base at V and 5 bases at J, with 18 bases in the middle. The CDR3 DNA reads as TGCGCCAGCAGCTTGTCCGCAGGGGACGTCGGTACTGAAGCTTTCTTT. The encoded protein is CASSLSAGDVGTEAFF.

The genes are TRBV7-2 and TRBJ1-6, with a tentative D call TRBD1 (6 bases). The CDR3 is 15 residues long. V shed 2 bases and J shed 13 bases, with 18 bases lying between them. Germline V lookup: CDR1 SGHTA, CDR2 FQGNSA. The CDR3 DNA sequence: TGTGCCAGCAGCTTACCAGGACAGCTGGATATGCCCCTCCACTTT. Translating it yields CASSLPGQLDMPLHF.

The chain links TRBV5-1 to TRBJ2-7; no firm D call. V lost 1 base and J 4 bases, leaving 9 bases between the germline ends. Germline assignment: CDR1 SGHRS and CDR2 YFSETQ. The CDR3 consists of 13 residues. The DNA of the CDR3 is TGCGCCAGCAGCTTGCTCGCGGAGTACGAGCAGTACTTC. This encodes CASSLLAEYEQYF.

The rearrangement uses TRBV30 and TRBJ1-1, with D possibly TRBD1 on 6 matching bases. In germline, CDR1 is GTSNPN, CDR2 SVGIG (reference sequence). The length of the CDR3 is 13 residues. Trimming stripped 0 bases from V and 3 bases from J, with 8 bases between. For the CDR3, the DNA is TGTGCCTGGAGTGTAGAGGGGGACACTGAAGCTTTCTTT. Translating it yields CAWSVEGDTEAFF.

For the CDR3, the DNA is TGTGCCAGCAGCGTAGTTTACAGGGAACTATCCTACAATGAGCAGTTCTTC. This sequence encodes CASSVVYRELSYNEQFF. The V gene is TRBV9, the J gene TRBJ2-1, with TRBD1 as a possible D gene (6 bases). With 0 bases removed from V and 1 base from J, the gap between germline ends came to 14 bases. This CDR3 is built from 17 residues. Germline CDR1 and CDR2: SGDLS and YYNGEE.

V is TRBV2 and J is TRBJ1-4; D gene unclear. The ends were cut back, 8 bases at V and 3 bases at J, with 13 bases in the middle. Germline lookup yields CDR1 SNHLY and CDR2 FYNNEI. The CDR3 is 14 amino acids. The CDR3 DNA reads as TGTGCCAGCGCTTTGAGACAATCTAATGAAAAACTGTTTTTT. Amino acid sequence: CASALRQSNEKLFF.

The chain couples TRBV3-1 (or the pseudogene TRBV3-2) to TRBJ1-3; D remains unclear. This CDR3 is 17 amino acids long. The germline V gene encodes CDR1 LGHDT and CDR2 YNNKEL (reference sequence). The V end was cut by 5 bases, the J end by 2 bases, with 19 bases between. For the CDR3, the DNA is TGTGCCAGCAGCTCTCAGTGGACTTATAGGGCTGGAAACACCATATATTTT. Amino acids: CASSSQWTYRAGNTIYF.

The V and J genes are TRBV2 and TRBJ2-2; 9 nucleotides agree with TRBD1. The trim removed 7 bases at V and 5 bases at J, leaving 5 bases unmatched. This CDR3 comprises 14 residues. From germline, CDR1 is SNHLY and CDR2 FYNNEI. The CDR3 DNA follows: TGTGCCAGCACCCCCGGGACAGGGACCGGGGAGCTGTTTTTT. It encodes CASTPGTGTGELFF. The full variable domain, with the rest looked up from reference TRBV2 and TRBJ2-2, is EPEVTQTPSHQVTQMGQEVILRCVPISNHLYFYWYRQILGQKVEFLVSFYNNEISEKSEIFDDQFSVERPDGSNFTLKIRSTKLEDSAMYFCASTPGTGTGELFFGEGSRLTVL.

The V call is TRBV27, the J call TRBJ1-5, with D perhaps TRBD1 (6 bases). Germline-derived CDR1 and CDR2 are MNHEY and SMNVEV (reference sequence). The CDR3 contains 14 residues. The V and J ends lost 6 bases and 6 bases respectively, with 15 bases between them. This CDR3 is CASRGASWGQPQHF. The CDR3, as DNA: TGTGCCAGCAGGGGGGCCTCTTGGGGTCAGCCCCAGCATTTT.

This chain joins TRBV4-1 and TRBJ1-2; TRBD1 is a possible D gene (5 bases). This CDR3 region has 16 residues. Trimming shortened V by 5 bases and J by 4 bases, and 20 bases separated the two germline ends. The germline gives CDR1 MGHRA, CDR2 YSYEKL. This CDR3 is CASSTWDYPKIYGYTF. The CDR3, as DNA: TGCGCCAGCAGCACGTGGGACTATCCGAAGATCTATGGCTACACCTTC.

The chain links TRBV19 to TRBJ1-5; a weak D match, TRBD1 (5 bases). Germline V gene lookup returns CDR1 LNHDA and CDR2 SQIVND (reference sequence). The CDR3 consists of 12 residues. With 3 bases removed from V and 9 bases from J, the gap between germline ends came to 9 bases. The CDR3 sequence is CASSITGGPQHF. The CDR3 coding sequence is TGTGCCAGTAGTATTACGGGGGGGCCCCAGCATTTT.

The chain uses TRBV3-1 (or the pseudogene TRBV3-2) and TRBJ1-5, with 8 bases matching TRBD1. The trim removed 4 bases at V and 9 bases at J, leaving 8 bases unmatched. Per the germline V gene, CDR1 is LGHDT and CDR2 is YNNKEL (reference sequence). The CDR3 totals 14 residues. CDR3 loop: CASSPDRGLRPQHF. The CDR3 DNA reads as TGTGCCAGCAGCCCCGACAGGGGCCTACGGCCCCAGCATTTT.

The genes are TRBV2 and TRBJ2-5; 9 nucleotides agree with TRBD2. This CDR3 contains 15 residues. With 5 bases clipped from V and 2 bases from J, the junction kept 6 bases outside the gene matches. Looked up from germline, CDR1 is SNHLY and CDR2 is FYNNEI. CDR3 residues: CASSYSGRVQETQYF. CDR3 nucleotides: TGTGCCAGCAGTTATAGCGGGAGAGTTCAAGAGACCCAGTACTTC.

This clone showed up just once. The chain combines TRBV2 with TRBJ1-2; D is unresolved. The germline gives CDR1 SNHLY, CDR2 FYNNEI. CDR3 size: 11 residues. V was pared by 8 bases and J by 5 bases, with 9 bases between. CDR3 in DNA: TGTGCCAGCGGAGCAGATTATGGCTACACCTTC. Translated: CASGADYGYTF.